This T cell receptor (beta chain) was recorded in a study of neoadjuvant anti-PD-1 for oral cavity cancer. Overall study context: Before surgery, most patients got three to four biweekly 3 mg/kg nivolumab doses.

Of note for this clone: Its target is not known.

Patients had HPV-negative, locally advanced oral cavity squamous cell carcinoma. Here immunoSEQ multiplex PCR was the method, and the copy in TCRdb shows in-frame clones only, minus some. The sample carries more than 6,500 clones, 60% to 85% recorded once. CDR1 SGDLS and CDR2 YYNGEE come from the germline V gene. There are 15 residues in the CDR3. V lost 0 bases and J lost 2, with 9 bases in between. Findings of the study overall: TCR analyses covered only a few patients per response group. Higher pretreatment blood Treg/Th17 ratios correlated with higher pretreatment blood and lower post-treatment tumor TCRbeta clonality.

This TCR was sampled from a person aged 40 to 85 with oral cavity squamous cell carcinoma. The V gene is TRBV9, the J gene TRBJ2-1; possibly TRBD1 for D (6 bases). The source was PBMCs, collected before nivolumab (anti-PD-1) treatment. CDR3 DNA sequence: TGTGCCAGCAGCGTAGAGGCAGGGGCCTACAATGAGCAGTTCTTC. Amino acid sequence: CASSVEAGAYNEQFF. The full variable domain, rest sourced from reference TRBV9 and TRBJ2-1, is DSGVTQTPKHLITATGQRVTLRCSPRSGDLSVYWYQQSLDQGLQFLIQYYNGEERAKGNILERFSAQQFPDLHSELNLSSLELGDSALYFCASSVEAGAYNEQFFGPGTRLTVL.